The text below deals with one TCR beta chain. Germline V gene sequence: CDR1 MNHEY, CDR2 SVGAGI. The V end was cut by 2 bases, the J end by 4 bases, with 6 bases between. The CDR3 has 13 residues. These data are taken from a study of OX40 agonist ivuxolimab in advanced cancers. Generated by immunoSEQ multiplex PCR, the TCRdb table keeps only in-frame clones and is missing some. The profile shows 15,000 to 20,000 clones, roughly 87% of them singletons. The sample consisted of CD4+ or CD8+ T cells sorted from blood, taken in a trial of the OX40 agonist ivuxolimab. V gene TRBV6-5 combines with J gene TRBJ1-5; D is undetermined. The receptor's source is an adult with an advanced solid tumor such as melanoma, head and neck, liver or kidney cancer. The CDR3, as DNA: TGTGCCAGCAGTTACGGGCCGAATCAGCCCCAGCATTTT. This translates into CASSYGPNQPQHF.